This entry describes one T cell receptor (beta chain). The antigen remains unidentified. The data belong to a study of CD8+ T cells in alopecia areata. Notes on the study in general: Relative to normal scalp, lesional scalp, especially alopecia totalis/universalis, showed higher clonality.

The CDR3 contains 12 residues. Per the germline V gene, CDR1 is SQVTM and CDR2 is ANQGSEA. Trimming removed 7 bases at V and 1 base at J, with 10 bases between. Once RNA had been extracted, it was reverse transcribed into cDNA to act as the sequencing template. Clones were read by immunoSEQ multiplex PCR, and TCRdb kept only the in-frame ones, dropping some. This table has 90,000 to 100,000 clones, 41% appearing once. Sequenced material: CD4+ T cells sorted from blood. The receptor was derived from a human donor with alopecia areata. The gene calls are TRBV29-1 and TRBJ1-1; D is possibly TRBD1 (6 bases). The CDR3 reads CSGGQPNTEAFF. The CDR3, as DNA: TGCAGCGGAGGACAGCCGAACACTGAAGCTTTCTTT.